One sample yielded the 16 T cell receptor beta chains listed below, sequenced in a study of CD8+ T cells in alopecia areata. Sequencing used cDNA as its template, made by extracting RNA and reverse transcribing it. Data came from immunoSEQ multiplex PCR; TCRdb stores just in-frame clones and leaves some out. The sample records about 110,000 clones, approximately 60% being singletons. The sample taken for sequencing was CD8+ T cells sorted from blood. All receptors come from a human donor in good health.

J is TRBJ1-5 and V is TRBV13; D perhaps matches TRBD1 (5 bases). Germline CDR1 and CDR2: PRHDT and FYEKMQ (reference sequence). The CDR3 totals 16 residues. The V gene lost 1 base and the J gene lost 0 bases, with 10 bases spanning the gap. The CDR3 DNA reads as TGTGCCAGCAGCTTAGCTCTTGGGGGTAGCAATCAGCCCCAGCATTTT. Protein product: CASSLALGGSNQPQHF.

The gene calls are TRBV2 and TRBJ2-1; D is perhaps TRBD1 (5 bases). The germline V gene encodes CDR1 SNHLY and CDR2 FYNNEI. This CDR3 comprises 19 residues. Trimming left V 9 bases short and J 8 bases short, with 35 bases between. CDR3 coding DNA: TGTGCCAGTGGACATAACCCCGAGAAACAGGTTACGAAGGTTGATGAGCAGTTCTTC. Protein sequence: CASGHNPEKQVTKVDEQFF.

The chain is built from TRBV5-1 and TRBJ2-7; D tentatively reads TRBD1 or TRBD2 (7 bases each). Trimming stripped 3 bases from V and 4 bases from J, with 17 bases between. CDR1 and CDR2 (germline): SGHRS, YFSETQ. The CDR3 is 15 residues long. The CDR3 is CASSWHQGEGYEQYF. In nucleotides, the CDR3 is TGCGCCAGCAGCTGGCACCAGGGGGAGGGGTACGAGCAGTACTTC.

Only a few counts were recorded for this clone. V is TRBV4-2 and J is TRBJ2-5; the match to TRBD2 covers 7 bases. Per the germline V gene, CDR1 is LGHNA and CDR2 is YNFKEQ. The CDR3 is 15 residues long. With 1 base clipped from V and 2 bases from J, the junction kept 4 bases outside the gene matches. The CDR3, as DNA: TGTGCCAGCAGCCAAGCTGGACTAGAACAAGAGACCCAGTACTTC. Translated, it gives CASSQAGLEQETQYF.

The chain links TRBV5-6 to TRBJ2-7; a possible D gene is TRBD1 (6 bases). Germline loops: CDR1 SGHDT, CDR2 YYEEEE. The CDR3 runs to 13 residues. Trimming shortened V by 2 bases and J by 6 bases, and 12 bases separated the two germline ends. CDR3: CASSFLSGAEQYF. CDR3 bases: TGTGCCAGCAGCTTTCTGTCAGGGGCCGAGCAGTACTTC. Drawing the rest from reference TRBV5-6 and TRBJ2-7, the complete variable domain is DAGVTQSPTHLIKTRGQQVTLRCSPKSGHDTVSWYQQALGQGPQFIFQYYEEEERQRGNFPDRFSGHQFPNYSSELNVNALLLGDSALYLCASSFLSGAEQYFGPGTRLTVT.

The chain carries TRBV5-1 and TRBJ2-4; D gene ambiguous. The CDR3 sequence is 13 residues long. The V gene lost 3 bases and the J gene lost 8 bases, with 12 bases spanning the gap. CDR1 and CDR2 (germline): SGHRS, YFSETQ. This CDR3 is CASSSNGWDIQYF. The CDR3 region has the DNA TGCGCCAGCAGCTCCAACGGGTGGGACATTCAGTACTTC.

J is TRBJ1-6 and V is TRBV2, with D hard to call. Per germline, CDR1 SNHLY and CDR2 FYNNEI. The CDR3 is made up of 13 amino acids. V lost 3 bases and J 7 bases, leaving 7 bases between the germline ends. The DNA for the CDR3 is TGTGCCAGCAGTGATCACGGGAATTCACCCCTCCACTTT. Protein: CASSDHGNSPLHF.

This clone is medium-sized by share. The chain combines TRBV10-3 with TRBJ2-5, with 8 nucleotides matching TRBD1. Unmatched junction bases numbered 5, after V lost 3 bases and J lost 5 bases. The CDR3 covers 14 residues. Germline loops: CDR1 ENHRY, CDR2 SYGVKD. The CDR3 region is CAISDVGQGETQYF. Here the CDR3 DNA reads TGTGCCATCAGTGACGTAGGACAGGGCGAGACCCAGTACTTC.

This clone was counted a few times. The chain is built from TRBV29-1 and TRBJ2-7, with TRBD1 matching over 10 bases. Per the germline V gene, CDR1 is SQVTM and CDR2 is ANQGSEA. The CDR3 length is 11 residues. The V segment lost 5 bases and the J segment 6 bases; nucleotides outside the gene matches: 1. Here the CDR3 DNA reads TGCAGCGTTCGGACAGGGGGCGAGCAGTACTTC. This translates into CSVRTGGEQYF.

This clone was seen only once. The rearrangement uses TRBV7-8 and TRBJ2-5, with TRBD2 matching over 8 bases. Germline values: CDR1 SGHVS, CDR2 FQNEAQ. Trimming at V came to 5 bases and at J to 5 bases, leaving 1 base not matched to a gene. This CDR3 is built from 12 residues. In nucleotides, the CDR3 is TGTGCCAGCAGCACGGGAGGGGAGACCCAGTACTTC. Translating gives CASSTGGETQYF.

This clone turned up a few times. The V call is TRBV27, the J call TRBJ2-6; D ambiguous. V was pared by 3 bases and J by 2 bases, with 11 bases between. The V gene's germline CDR1 is MNHEY and CDR2 SMNVEV (reference sequence). CDR3 length: 16 residues. The CDR3 nucleotides are TGTGCCAGCAGTTTGGTTGGGCCTGCTGGGGCCAACGTCCTGACTTTC. Encoded protein: CASSLVGPAGANVLTF.

The chain combines TRBV4-3 with TRBJ2-7, with D possibly being TRBD1 (6 bases). CDR1 and CDR2 (germline): LGHNA, YSLEER. The V gene lost 1 base and the J gene lost 6 bases, with 13 bases spanning the gap. The CDR3 is 14 residues long. The DNA of the CDR3 is TGCGCCAGCAGCCAAGCCACCAGAGGGGGCGAGCAGTACTTC. Encoded protein: CASSQATRGGEQYF.

V is TRBV7-9 and J is TRBJ2-5; 11 bases line up with TRBD1. V shed 4 bases and J 4 bases; nucleotides not matched to a gene: 5. From germline, CDR1 is SEHNR and CDR2 FQNEAQ (reference sequence). The CDR3 consists of 15 residues. The CDR3 region is CASSWDRGKVETQYF. In nucleotides, the CDR3 is TGTGCCAGCAGCTGGGACAGGGGGAAGGTAGAGACCCAGTACTTC.

This chain joins TRBV25-1 and TRBJ1-6, with TRBD1 identical over 8 bases. After removal of 3 bases from V and 7 bases from J, the junction contained 5 bases not matched to a gene. The length of the CDR3 is 15 residues. The germline V gene has CDR1 MGHDK and CDR2 SYGVNS. The CDR3 DNA sequence: TGTGCCAGCAGTGAGTGGGGACAGGAGAATTCACCCCTCCACTTT. Translated: CASSEWGQENSPLHF.

V gene TRBV7-9 combines with J gene TRBJ1-1; D not resolved. Deletions cut 4 bases from V and 0 bases from J, with 9 bases between. The CDR3 extends over 14 amino acids. Germline assignment: CDR1 SEHNR and CDR2 FQNEAQ (reference sequence). This CDR3 reads CASSSPDMNTEAFF. The CDR3 DNA sequence: TGTGCCAGCAGCTCCCCCGACATGAACACTGAAGCTTTCTTT.

The chain joins TRBV30 to TRBJ2-7; D unresolved. CDR3 length: 10 amino acids. Trimming left V 1 base short and J 7 bases short, with 5 bases between. CDR1 is GTSNPN and CDR2 is SVGIG in the germline V gene (reference sequence). CDR3 sequence: CAWSGGEQYF. The CDR3 nucleotides are TGTGCCTGGAGTGGCGGAGAGCAGTACTTC.